A single sample is the source of the 24 T cell receptor beta chains below, sequenced in a study of blood T cell repertoires in COVID-19 (TCRdb year 2020). The library was generated by the immunoSEQ multiplex PCR assay. TCRdb obtained this table from immuneACCESS and retained in-frame rearrangements with V and J assigned. These tables miss some clones; where compared with another copy, unresolved V genes account for less than half of the shortfall, and the remainder is unexplained. Present in this sample are 300,000 to 400,000 clones, just over 85% of which were seen just once. The top ten clonotypes cover roughly 4.2% of the sample. Material for sequencing was PBMCs or T cells enriched from blood (not recorded which). The receptor source for this set is a woman aged 40 to 55 with acute COVID-19.

The rearrangement uses TRBV2 and TRBJ2-1; maybe TRBD2 (5 bases). Germline V gives CDR1 SNHLY, CDR2 FYNNEI. This CDR3 spans 14 amino acids. Trimming left V 8 bases short and J 7 bases short, with 18 bases between. CDR3 in amino acids: CASAQTRTGNEQFF. The CDR3 DNA is TGTGCCAGCGCCCAAACTAGAACGGGTAATGAGCAGTTCTTC.

The V and J genes are TRBV29-1 and TRBJ1-5, with D uncertain. The CDR3 consists of 15 residues. From germline, CDR1 is SQVTM and CDR2 ANQGSEA. The CDR3 DNA follows: TGCTTACTAGGAACGGGCCGCTCTAGCAATCAGCCCCAGCATTTT. Translated, it gives CLLGTGRSSNQPQHF.

The chain joins TRBV6-4 to TRBJ1-1, with D perhaps TRBD1 (5 bases). The CDR3 length is 12 residues. V gave up 3 bases and J gave up 11 bases, with 13 bases separating them. Germline CDR1 and CDR2: MRHNA and SNTAGT. CDR3 amino acids: CASSDYGAVAFF. The CDR3 region has the DNA TGTGCCAGCAGTGATTATGGGGCGGTCGCTTTCTTT.

The genes are TRBV5-1 and TRBJ1-4; D gene unclear. V was clipped by 0 bases and J by 7 bases, with 13 bases between them. Germline assignment: CDR1 SGHRS and CDR2 YFSETQ. The CDR3 loop spans 15 amino acids. The CDR3 region has the DNA TGCGCCAGCAGCTTGGCCGAGGGAGCGGGTGAAAAACTGTTTTTT. The encoded protein is CASSLAEGAGEKLFF. The variable domain in full, completed from reference TRBV5-1 and TRBJ1-4, reads KAGVTQTPRYLIKTRGQQVTLSCSPISGHRSVSWYQQTPGQGLQFLFEYFSETQRNKGNFPGRFSGRQFSNSRSEMNVSTLELGDSALYLCASSLAEGAGEKLFFGSGTQLSVL.

This chain joins TRBV5-4 and TRBJ2-1; 13 nucleotides line up with TRBD2. Germline values: CDR1 SGHNT, CDR2 YYREEE (reference sequence). The trim removed 6 bases at V and 8 bases at J, leaving 5 bases unmatched. The CDR3 has 14 residues. The CDR3 coding sequence is TGTGCCAGCAAACTAGCGGGGGGGTTAGATGAGCAGTTCTTC. This translates into CASKLAGGLDEQFF.

A single count supports this clone. The chain joins TRBV5-1 to TRBJ1-6, with TRBD1 matching 7 bases. The CDR3 spans 18 residues. J lost 0 bases, V lost 1 base, and 7 bases had no gene match. Germline V gives CDR1 SGHRS, CDR2 YFSETQ. CDR3 residues: CASSLSQGVSSYNSPLHF. The CDR3 DNA reads as TGCGCCAGCAGCTTGAGCCAGGGGGTGTCCTCCTATAATTCACCCCTCCACTTT. Full variable domain (missing parts from reference TRBV5-1 and TRBJ1-6): KAGVTQTPRYLIKTRGQQVTLSCSPISGHRSVSWYQQTPGQGLQFLFEYFSETQRNKGNFPGRFSGRQFSNSRSEMNVSTLELGDSALYLCASSLSQGVSSYNSPLHFGNGTRLTVT.

This clone has only one observation. The V and J genes are TRBV5-6 and TRBJ1-1, with D possibly matching TRBD1 (6 bases). CDR1 and CDR2 (germline): SGHDT, YYEEEE. V shed 0 bases and J shed 3 bases, with 15 bases lying between them. The CDR3 is 16 residues long. The CDR3 here is CASSLARRDKDTEAFF. The CDR3 DNA follows: TGTGCCAGCAGCTTGGCACGTCGGGACAAAGACACTGAAGCTTTCTTT.

This clone was found a few times. J is TRBJ2-2 and V is TRBV5-1; 7 bases map to TRBD1. In germline, CDR1 is SGHRS, CDR2 YFSETQ. The V segment lost 5 bases and the J segment 4 bases; nucleotides outside the gene matches: 5. The CDR3 length is 14 residues. The CDR3 spells CASRQQGSTGELFF. The DNA for the CDR3 is TGCGCCAGCAGACAACAGGGGAGCACCGGGGAGCTGTTTTTT.

V gene TRBV5-1 combines with J gene TRBJ1-1, with D possibly being TRBD1 (6 bases). The germline V gene encodes CDR1 SGHRS and CDR2 YFSETQ. V was trimmed by 0 bases and J by 6 bases, leaving 15 bases between them. The CDR3 totals 15 residues. Here the CDR3 reads CASSLAGAPTPEAFF. DNA for the CDR3: TGCGCCAGCAGCTTGGCAGGGGCCCCCACGCCTGAAGCTTTCTTT. The full variable domain, in which reference TRBV5-1 and TRBJ1-1 provide the parts outside the CDR3, is KAGVTQTPRYLIKTRGQQVTLSCSPISGHRSVSWYQQTPGQGLQFLFEYFSETQRNKGNFPGRFSGRQFSNSRSEMNVSTLELGDSALYLCASSLAGAPTPEAFFGQGTRLTVV.

The V and J genes are TRBV6-2 or TRBV6-3 and TRBJ1-2, with D perhaps TRBD1 (5 bases). The germline V gene encodes CDR1 MNHEY and CDR2 SVGEGT. V lost 5 bases and J 3 bases, leaving 19 bases between the germline ends. The CDR3 is 16 residues long. The DNA for the CDR3 is TGTGCCAGCAGTCGCCCTTCCAGGGTAGGTGACTATGGCTACACCTTC. It codes for CASSRPSRVGDYGYTF.

The rearrangement links TRBV5-6 to TRBJ1-6, with a possible D match to TRBD1 (5 bases). Germline CDR1 and CDR2: SGHDT and YYEEEE. The CDR3 consists of 15 residues. Deletions cut 4 bases from V and 9 bases from J, with 17 bases between. The CDR3 region is CASSGGVMGGSPLHF. The CDR3 coding sequence is TGTGCCAGCAGCGGAGGGGTCATGGGGGGTTCACCCCTCCACTTT.

The chain is built from TRBV29-1 and TRBJ2-7; 7 bases align to TRBD1. The CDR3 contains 14 residues. With V trimmed by 0 bases and J by 2 bases, 4 bases remained unmatched. Germline lookup yields CDR1 SQVTM and CDR2 ANQGSEA. CDR3: CSVEDGGQPYEQYF. The DNA for the CDR3 is TGCAGCGTTGAAGATGGGGGACAGCCCTACGAGCAGTACTTC.

The gene calls are TRBV15 and TRBJ1-2; TRBD1 agrees at 7 bases. CDR3 size: 15 residues. Germline loops: CDR1 LNHNV, CDR2 YYDKDF (reference sequence). Trimming at V came to 0 bases and at J to 4 bases, leaving 5 bases not matched to a gene. The CDR3 sequence is CATSRDQEGAYGYTF. The CDR3 DNA reads TGTGCCACCAGCAGAGATCAGGAGGGGGCCTATGGCTACACCTTC.

The V gene is TRBV5-1, the J gene TRBJ2-1; the D gene is possibly TRBD2 (6 bases). Germline CDR1 reads SGHRS; CDR2 reads YFSETQ. The CDR3 length is 15 residues. V was clipped by 4 bases and J by 0 bases, with 11 bases between them. The CDR3 sequence is CASSPPGSSYNEQFF. The CDR3, as DNA: TGCGCCAGCAGCCCTCCCGGGAGCTCCTACAATGAGCAGTTCTTC.

This chain uses TRBV6-2 or TRBV6-3 with TRBJ2-5; 7 bases are shared with TRBD2. The CDR3 has 12 residues. In germline, CDR1 is MNHEY, CDR2 SVGEGT. After removal of 2 bases from V and 9 bases from J, the junction contained 3 bases not matched to a gene. The CDR3 DNA reads as TGTGCCAGCAGTTACGGGGGGGGAGCCCAGTACTTC. This gives the protein CASSYGGGAQYF.

V usage is TRBV28 and J usage is TRBJ1-1; TRBD1 might be the D (5 bases). V lost 7 bases, J lost 1 base, and 13 bases lay in between. CDR3 length equals 14 residues. The germline V gene encodes CDR1 MDHEN and CDR2 SYDVKM. The DNA of the CDR3 is TGTGCCAGCAATAAAGCCGGGGGGAACACTGAAGCTTTCTTT. Its translation is CASNKAGGNTEAFF. Full variable domain (missing parts from reference TRBV28 and TRBJ1-1): DVKVTQSSRYLVKRTGEKVFLECVQDMDHENMFWYRQDPGLGLRLIYFSYDVKMKEKGDIPEGYSVSREKKERFSLILESASTNQTSMYLCASNKAGGNTEAFFGQGTRLTVV.

In this sample, this clone turned up once. V and J are TRBV6-2 or TRBV6-3 and TRBJ2-7; 10 bases are a match to TRBD2. V was pared by 2 bases and J by 0 bases, with 7 bases of the junction left unmatched. This CDR3 is 17 amino acids long. Germline CDR1 is MNHEY and CDR2 is SVGEGT. The CDR3 DNA follows: TGTGCCAGCAGTTACGATCTAGCGGGGGACTTCTCCTACGAGCAGTACTTC. Amino acid sequence: CASSYDLAGDFSYEQYF.

The V and J genes are TRBV7-6 and TRBJ2-7, with 10 bases aligning to TRBD1. The J segment lost 5 bases and the V segment lost 4 bases, leaving 8 bases of the junction unmatched. CDR3 length: 15 amino acids. In germline, CDR1 is SGHVS, CDR2 FNYEAQ. The CDR3: CASSSRRDRGDEQYF. The CDR3 bases are TGTGCCAGCAGCTCGCGAAGGGACAGGGGAGACGAGCAGTACTTC.

J is TRBJ1-3 and V is TRBV4-3, with D possibly being TRBD1 (6 bases). The CDR3 has 16 amino acids. V lost 0 bases, J lost 5 bases, and 14 bases lay in between. CDR1 LGHNA and CDR2 YSLEER come from the germline V gene. CDR3 loop: CASSQEYDRNRNTIYF. The CDR3, as DNA: TGCGCCAGCAGCCAAGAATACGACAGGAATCGAAACACCATATATTTT.

The chain links TRBV7-3 to TRBJ2-1; 11 bases map to TRBD2. V was clipped by 0 bases and J by 2 bases; unmatched bases: 6. CDR3 length: 18 amino acids. The germline gives CDR1 SGHTA, CDR2 FQGTGA. The DNA of the CDR3 is TGTGCCAGCAGCTTAACGCATAGCGGGAGGGGCCCCTACAATGAGCAGTTCTTC. Protein sequence: CASSLTHSGRGPYNEQFF.

The CDR3 nucleotides are TGTGCCAGCAGTTATGGGGCAGGCCCCTACGAGCAGTACTTC. Its protein product is CASSYGAGPYEQYF. V gene TRBV6-2 or TRBV6-3 combines with J gene TRBJ2-7; TRBD1 might be the D (5 bases). The CDR3 contains 14 residues. The ends were cut back, 3 bases at V and 2 bases at J, with 11 bases in the middle. Germline V gene data show CDR1 as MNHEY and CDR2 as SVGEGT.

V and J are TRBV27 and TRBJ2-1, with TRBD1 identical over 9 bases. CDR1 and CDR2 from the germline V gene are MNHEY and SMNVEV (reference sequence). The J segment lost 5 bases and the V segment lost 2 bases, leaving 16 bases of the junction unmatched. This CDR3 contains 19 residues. This CDR3 is CASSLKAITGTGSHNEQFF. For the CDR3, the DNA is TGTGCCAGCAGTTTAAAAGCCATCACCGGGACAGGGTCCCACAATGAGCAGTTCTTC.

This clone was counted a few times. The gene calls are TRBV19 and TRBJ2-7; TRBD1 aligns across 8 bases. Germline CDR1 LNHDA, CDR2 SQIVND (reference sequence). J gave up 7 bases and V 7 bases, and 3 bases lay outside the gene matches. The CDR3 covers 11 residues. CDR3 in amino acids: CASIGTGEQYF. The CDR3 DNA reads TGTGCCAGTATTGGGACAGGAGAGCAGTACTTC.

The V and J genes are TRBV9 and TRBJ2-1; a possible D gene is TRBD2 (5 bases). Per the germline V gene, CDR1 is SGDLS and CDR2 is YYNGEE. This CDR3 comprises 15 residues. V was trimmed by 4 bases and J by 1 base, leaving 12 bases between them. CDR3 bases: TGTGCCAGCAGCCCCCTAGCAGAGTCCTACAATGAGCAGTTCTTC. This translates into CASSPLAESYNEQFF.